These 29 T cell receptor beta chains were sequenced from one sample in a study of CD8 T cells in ankylosing spondylitis. MiXCR, run by TCRdb on the 5' RACE reads, gives a single entry per CDR3 protein. Here the sample spans about 340,000 distinct CDR3 sequences, about 14% being singletons. The sample taken for sequencing was blood, either unsorted or a sorted T cell fraction (not recorded which). The receptor source for this set is a male donor with ankylosing spondylitis or in good health (not recorded which).

A few counts support this clonotype. The chain is built from TRBV7-9 and TRBJ1-2, with a possible D match to TRBD1 (5 bases). V was trimmed by 5 bases and J by 5 bases, leaving 21 bases between them. The V gene's germline CDR1 is SEHNR and CDR2 FQNEAQ (reference sequence). The CDR3 contains 16 residues. Here the CDR3 DNA reads TGTGCCAGCAGCACAACCCTTCAGGGCCGGGGGTATGGCTACACCTTC. Amino acids: CASSTTLQGRGYGYTF.

Remarks on this clonotype: The conserved closing phenylalanine or tryptophan is absent in this CDR3, likely reflecting a read error. V gene TRBV5-1 combines with J gene TRBJ1-1; D is undetermined. The CDR3 has 12 amino acids. From germline, CDR1 is SGHRS and CDR2 YFSETQ. V was pared by 4 bases and J by 2 bases, with 6 bases between. CDR3 sequence reads: CASSRTNTEAFI. The CDR3 region has the DNA TGCGCCAGCAGCCGGACTAACACTGAAGCTTTCATT.

This clonotype was counted a few times. The gene calls are TRBV28 and TRBJ2-3, with a weak D call TRBD2 (5 bases). V was cut by 5 bases and J by 1 base, with 13 bases left in between. Germline V gene lookup returns CDR1 MDHEN and CDR2 SYDVKM. The CDR3 extends over 15 amino acids. This chain's CDR3 is CASSRGSSRTDTQYF. The CDR3 region has the DNA TGTGCCAGCAGTAGAGGGAGCAGCCGCACAGATACGCAGTATTTT.

This sequence joins TRBV27 and TRBJ2-3; D may match TRBD1 or TRBD2 (6 bases each). The CDR3 runs to 16 residues. Germline values: CDR1 MNHEY, CDR2 SMNVEV (reference sequence). V was clipped by 6 bases and J by 3 bases, with 19 bases between them. CDR3 in amino acids: CASRINGGRPTDTQYF. For the CDR3, the DNA is TGTGCCAGCAGGATTAACGGGGGCCGTCCGACAGATACGCAGTATTTT.

This clonotype was seen ten or more times. The chain couples TRBV12-3 or TRBV12-4 to TRBJ1-5; 7 bases align to TRBD1. The CDR3 sequence is 14 residues long. Trimming cost V 5 bases and J 3 bases; bases outside gene matches: 4. CDR3 amino acids: CASSGDSSNQPQHF. For the CDR3, the DNA is TGTGCCAGCAGTGGGGACAGCTCCAATCAGCCCCAGCATTTT.

This clonotype was seen a handful of times. V usage is TRBV12-3 or TRBV12-4 and J usage is TRBJ2-7, with no clear D. Deletions cut 5 bases from V and 0 bases from J, with 14 bases between. CDR3 length equals 15 residues. This CDR3 reads CASSPQRVPSYEQYF. CDR3 DNA sequence: TGTGCCAGCAGTCCCCAGCGCGTTCCCTCCTACGAGCAGTACTTC.

In this sample, this clonotype turned up a few times. The CDR3 loop is CASSTENEQFF. The CDR3, as DNA: TGTGCCAGCAGTACAGAAAATGAGCAGTTCTTC. The gene calls are TRBV6-1 and TRBJ2-1; D call uncertain. Trimming pared 5 bases from V and 7 bases from J, leaving 6 bases between. CDR3 size: 11 residues. CDR1 is MNHNS, CDR2 SASEGT, per germline.

This chain uses TRBV20-1 with TRBJ2-2; D is unclear. This CDR3 has 12 amino acids. Trimming pared 6 bases from V and 3 bases from J, leaving 8 bases between. Germline V gene sequence: CDR1 DFQATT, CDR2 SNEGSKA (reference sequence). CDR3 coding DNA: TGCAGTGCCCTCCCTGACACCGGGGAGCTGTTTTTT. This codes for CSALPDTGELFF.

This clonotype was counted many times. The V and J genes are TRBV21-1 and TRBJ1-5; the D call in the table, TRBD1, was not verified against the DNA. TRBV21-1 is described as a pseudogene. The CDR3 is made up of 18 amino acids. The CDR3 is CASSEHPGDRFFNQPQHF. DNA of the CDR3: TGTGCCAGCAGCGAACACCCCGGAGACAGATTCTTCAATCAGCCCCAGCATTTT.

In this sample, this clonotype turned up a few times. This sequence joins TRBV2 and TRBJ1-2; possible D gene TRBD1, 5 bases. The CDR3 is made up of 14 amino acids. V was clipped by 1 base and J by 3 bases, with 9 bases between them. Germline V gives CDR1 SNHLY, CDR2 FYNNEI. CDR3: CASSEGGAYYGYTF. In nucleotides, the CDR3 is TGTGCCAGCAGTGAAGGAGGGGCCTACTATGGCTACACCTTC.

The V gene is TRBV7-6, the J gene TRBJ1-2; D ambiguous. V was trimmed by 4 bases and J by 2 bases, leaving 17 bases between them. The CDR3 consists of 16 residues. Germline CDR1 is SGHVS and CDR2 is FNYEAQ. The CDR3, as DNA: TGTGCCAGCAGCTCCACTCCGTCCGGGTCGAACTATGGCTACACCTTC. Its protein product is CASSSTPSGSNYGYTF.

This clonotype was detected ten times or more. This chain uses TRBV10-3 with TRBJ1-1; D not resolved. CDR3 length equals 18 residues. Trimming pared 3 bases from V and 0 bases from J, leaving 20 bases between. Germline loops: CDR1 ENHRY, CDR2 SYGVKD. This CDR3 is CAISDLKGVSAMNTEAFF. DNA for the CDR3: TGTGCCATCAGTGATCTGAAGGGCGTATCCGCGATGAACACTGAAGCTTTCTTT.

This clonotype has a count of ten or more. The J gene is TRBJ2-5, the V gene TRBV20-1; D possibly corresponds to TRBD1 (6 bases). Germline loops: CDR1 DFQATT, CDR2 SNEGSKA (reference sequence). This CDR3 is built from 11 residues. V lost 5 bases and J lost 5, with 9 bases in between. CDR3 region: CSAQGMETQYF. CDR3 DNA sequence: TGCAGTGCTCAGGGGATGGAGACCCAGTACTTC.

V is TRBV20-1 and J is TRBJ2-2; possibly TRBD2 for D (5 bases). Germline V gene sequence: CDR1 DFQATT, CDR2 SNEGSKA (reference sequence). Trimming pared 6 bases from V and 4 bases from J, leaving 15 bases between. This CDR3 has 14 residues. CDR3 in DNA: TGCAGTGCCAGGTCGGGGAGAATCACCGGGGAGCTGTTTTTT. Amino acids: CSARSGRITGELFF.

A single count supports this clonotype. The gene calls are TRBV20-1 and TRBJ2-3; 8 bases are a match to TRBD1. The CDR3 spans 15 residues. The V and J ends lost 6 bases and 0 bases, in that order; junction bases with no gene match: 8. CDR1 is DFQATT and CDR2 is SNEGSKA in the germline V gene (reference sequence). As DNA, the CDR3 is TGCAGTGCGGAAACAGGGGGGAGTAGCACAGATACGCAGTATTTT. This codes for CSAETGGSSTDTQYF.

CDR3 loop: CASSAGVGGYTF. The CDR3 nucleotides read TGTGCCAGCAGTGCAGGGGTCGGTGGCTACACCTTC. The chain has TRBV2 and TRBJ1-2; D perhaps matches TRBD1 (6 bases). Germline values: CDR1 SNHLY, CDR2 FYNNEI. The CDR3 is 12 amino acids. Trimming took 4 bases from V and 7 from J, leaving 10 bases between them.

This clonotype turned up a few times. This sequence joins TRBV5-6 and TRBJ2-7; D not certain. The germline V and J ends were trimmed by 4 bases and 3 bases, with 8 bases remaining between them. This CDR3 has 12 residues. Germline lookup yields CDR1 SGHDT and CDR2 YYEEEE. In DNA form, the CDR3 reads TGTGCCAGCAGCGCACAGAGCTACGAGCAGTACTTC. Its translation is CASSAQSYEQYF.

V gene TRBV29-1 combines with J gene TRBJ2-1; 9 bases are shared with TRBD2. The CDR3 length is 14 residues. J was trimmed by 6 bases and V by 3 bases; bases with no gene match: 6. Germline V gene sequence: CDR1 SQVTM, CDR2 ANQGSEA. The DNA of the CDR3 is TGCAGCGTTGATGTCAGACTAGCGGTCAATGAGCAGTTCTTC. This codes for CSVDVRLAVNEQFF.

The chain joins TRBV5-1 to TRBJ2-1; D is possibly TRBD2 (5 bases). This CDR3 region has 14 residues. V was trimmed by 4 bases and J by 7 bases, leaving 15 bases between them. In germline, CDR1 is SGHRS, CDR2 YFSETQ. DNA for the CDR3: TGCGCCAGCAGCCCAACGACTATAAATAATGAGCAGTTCTTC. Its protein product is CASSPTTINNEQFF.

The chain links TRBV20-1 to TRBJ2-2; D gene uncertain. Germline V gene lookup returns CDR1 DFQATT and CDR2 SNEGSKA (reference sequence). There are 14 residues in the CDR3. With 0 bases removed from V and 4 bases from J, the gap between germline ends came to 9 bases. CDR3: CSARDPGITGELFF. The CDR3 DNA follows: TGCAGTGCTAGAGATCCTGGGATCACCGGGGAGCTGTTTTTT.

This clonotype has more than one count but fewer than ten. This chain uses TRBV12-3 or TRBV12-4 with TRBJ2-7; no definite D call. The CDR3 consists of 12 residues. V was clipped by 1 base and J by 12 bases, with 13 bases between them. CDR3 sequence: CASSLEGPQRYF. The CDR3 nucleotides read TGTGCCAGCAGTTTAGAAGGTCCACAGAGGTACTTC.

This clonotype was recorded a few times. The chain has TRBV10-3 and TRBJ1-2; D ambiguous. Per the germline V gene, CDR1 is ENHRY and CDR2 is SYGVKD. The CDR3 spans 15 residues. V was shortened by 4 bases and J by 2 bases, with 14 bases between the two germline ends. CDR3 amino acids: CAISVSSPGNYGYTF. CDR3 nucleotide sequence: TGTGCCATCAGTGTGAGCTCCCCGGGCAACTATGGCTACACCTTC.

This clonotype was found a few times. The chain is built from TRBV6-5 and TRBJ1-1; D gene unclear. V was shortened by 3 bases and J by 1 base, with 6 bases between the two germline ends. This CDR3 has 13 amino acids. Per germline, CDR1 MNHEY and CDR2 SVGAGI. CDR3 residues: CASSYGTNTEAFF. The DNA for the CDR3 is TGTGCCAGCAGTTATGGTACGAACACTGAAGCTTTCTTT.

This rearrangement joins TRBV12-3 or TRBV12-4 to TRBJ1-5; TRBD1 matches 8 bases. The CDR3 contains 14 residues. The J segment lost 5 bases and the V segment lost 6 bases, leaving 6 bases of the junction unmatched. CDR3 loop: CASRLGTGHQPQHF. As DNA, the CDR3 is TGTGCCAGCAGGCTCGGGACAGGTCATCAGCCCCAGCATTTT.

This clonotype was detected a few times. The V gene is TRBV6-5, the J gene TRBJ2-1, with D maybe TRBD2 (5 bases). This CDR3 has 14 residues. With 2 bases removed from V and 6 bases from J, the gap between germline ends came to 11 bases. Germline CDR1 MNHEY, CDR2 SVGAGI. CDR3 nucleotides: TGTGCCAGCAGTTACCCAGGAGGTTCCAATGAGCAGTTCTTC. Protein sequence: CASSYPGGSNEQFF.

The gene calls are TRBV4-2 and TRBJ2-3, with a weak D call TRBD2 (7 bases). CDR3 size: 19 residues. Trimming pared 1 base from V and 8 bases from J, leaving 28 bases between. Germline values: CDR1 LGHNA, CDR2 YNFKEQ. In DNA, the CDR3 is TGTGCCAGCAGCCAAGTGGGGAGGGGAGCGGGGATGGTAGGGGGTACGCAGTATTTT. This codes for CASSQVGRGAGMVGGTQYF.

This clonotype has a handful of counts. CDR3 coding DNA: TGCAGTGCTAGAGGGACAGGGGAGTGGGAGCAGTTCTTC. The encoded protein is CSARGTGEWEQFF. J is TRBJ2-1 and V is TRBV20-1, with 9 positions matching TRBD1. The V segment lost 1 base and the J segment 10 bases; nucleotides outside the gene matches: 5. From germline, CDR1 is DFQATT and CDR2 SNEGSKA (reference sequence). This CDR3 has 13 amino acids.

The rearrangement uses TRBV2 and TRBJ2-1; the D call may be TRBD1 or TRBD2 (5 bases each). The CDR3 has 13 amino acids. V shed 9 bases and J shed 5 bases, with 14 bases lying between them. The germline CDR1 and CDR2 sequences are SNHLY and FYNNEI. CDR3 sequence reads: CASRDRRDNEQFF. For the CDR3, the DNA is TGTGCCAGTCGGGACCGACGTGACAATGAGCAGTTCTTC.

This clonotype has just a few counts. The rearrangement links TRBV11-2 to TRBJ2-2; D unclear. V was clipped by 1 base and J by 3 bases, with 3 bases between them. The CDR3 has 13 residues. Germline-derived CDR1 and CDR2 are SGHAT and FQNNGV. The CDR3 nucleotides are TGTGCCAGCAGCTTAGTAGACACCGGGGAGCTGTTTTTT. It encodes CASSLVDTGELFF.